Given below is one T cell receptor (beta chain) in context. These data come from a study of control samples from healthy donors and cancer patients. V lost 5 bases and J 2 bases, leaving 10 bases between the germline ends. The CDR3 consists of 13 residues. Germline V CDR1 and CDR2: SNHLY, FYNNEI. The method was immunoSEQ multiplex PCR; TCRdb's version includes in-frame clones alone and lacks a portion of them. This table holds 90,000 to 100,000 clones, roughly three quarters found once. The source of this sequence is a young woman in good health. V and J are TRBV2 and TRBJ2-7, with D possibly TRBD1 on 6 matching bases. The sample consisted of blood. CDR3 in amino acids: CASSRRQAYEQYF. The CDR3 DNA follows: TGTGCCAGCAGTAGAAGACAGGCCTACGAGCAGTACTTC.